This paragraph reports one T cell receptor beta chain. A read error may explain this, as a much larger clone is one base away. Germline DNA was also extracted, and blood RNA was taken from unsorted whole blood. Before surgery, approximately 4.2 milliliters of EDTA blood were taken. A constant-region primer served to make TCR beta cDNA from around 540 ng total RNA. Slightly modified ARM-PCR with three nested multiplex PCR rounds yielded TCR beta libraries. Primers for the first two PCR rounds were TRBV1-TRBV30 forward primers and a C-beta reverse primer (around 11 cycles per round). TCRdb called the multiplex PCR reads again in MiXCR, with one record for every CDR3 protein. The sample yields 310,000 or so distinct CDR3 sequences, roughly three fifths seen once. CDR1 is SQVTM and CDR2 is ANQGSEA in the germline V gene. Trimming cost V 6 bases and J 7 bases, with 15 bases left between them. This CDR3 is 12 amino acids long.

This record comes from a study of tumor-infiltrating lymphocytes in primary liver carcinoma. The sequenced material came from peripheral blood. The clonotype comes from a woman in her thirties with primary liver carcinoma and hepatitis B virus infection. The chain is built from TRBV29-1 and TRBJ1-2; possible D gene TRBD1, 6 bases. The CDR3, as DNA: TGCAGCGTGTGGCGTCGGGACATTGGCTACACCTTC. Translated: CSVWRRDIGYTF.